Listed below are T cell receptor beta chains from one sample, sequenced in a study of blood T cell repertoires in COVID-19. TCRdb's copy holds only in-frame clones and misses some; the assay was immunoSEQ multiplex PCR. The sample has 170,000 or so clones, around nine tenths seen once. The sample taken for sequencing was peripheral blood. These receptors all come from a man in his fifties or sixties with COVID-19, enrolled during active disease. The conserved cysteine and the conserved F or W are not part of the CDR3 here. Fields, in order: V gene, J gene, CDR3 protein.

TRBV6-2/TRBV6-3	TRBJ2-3	ASSYELLAGLAPDTQY
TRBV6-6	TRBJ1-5	ASSYDRGGKNQPQH
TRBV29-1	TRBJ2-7	SYSETYEQY
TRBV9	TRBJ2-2	ASSPPAGPNTGELF
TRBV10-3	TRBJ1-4	AISSGGAKEKLF
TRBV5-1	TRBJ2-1	ASSFLGDNEQF
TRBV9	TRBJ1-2	ASSAHLQGAWGYT
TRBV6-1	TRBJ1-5	ASSEPYREGQPQH
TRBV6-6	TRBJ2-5	ASNLRQGGLVQTQY
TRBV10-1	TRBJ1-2	ASSRGGRGGYT
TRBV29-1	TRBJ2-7	SAGQGTVSEQY
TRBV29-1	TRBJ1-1	SVEVQGGTEAF
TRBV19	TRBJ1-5	ASSIGRETSPIQPQH
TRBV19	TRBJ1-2	ASSIVTEYGYT
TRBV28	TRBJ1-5	ASSFGQPQH
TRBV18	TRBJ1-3	ASSPGEAHSGNTIY
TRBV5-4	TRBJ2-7	ASSPGDSSYEQY
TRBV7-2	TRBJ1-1	ASSLATTGGTEAF
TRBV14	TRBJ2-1	ASSQDRLTEQF
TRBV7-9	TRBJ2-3	ASSLHADTQY
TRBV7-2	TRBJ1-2	ASSLSSTQGAHGYT
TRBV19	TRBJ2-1	ASSTLNEQF
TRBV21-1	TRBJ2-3	ASKIGGVQDTQY
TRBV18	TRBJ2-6	ASSPEQISGANVLT
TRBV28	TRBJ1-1	ASTLNTEAF
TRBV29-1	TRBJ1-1	SVDGRNTEAF
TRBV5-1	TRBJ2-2	ASSLSAGTNTGELF
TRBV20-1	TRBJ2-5	SASRNRAGTETQY
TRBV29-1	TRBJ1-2	SAQTVNYGYT
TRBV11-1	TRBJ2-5	ASSTGVWETQY
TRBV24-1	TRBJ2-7	ATSPGTGPKSYEQY
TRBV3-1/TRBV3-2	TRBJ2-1	ASSVGTSGEQF
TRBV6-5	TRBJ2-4	ASRRSTGLGNIQY
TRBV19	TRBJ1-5	ASTQSGRTDSNQPQH
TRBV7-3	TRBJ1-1	ASSWTANTEAF
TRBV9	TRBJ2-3	ASSVSEPSTDTQY
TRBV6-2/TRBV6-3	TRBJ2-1	ASSYTRGRYNEQF
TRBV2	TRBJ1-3	ASSPGQAGNTIY
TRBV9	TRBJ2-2	ASSAPGLGNTGELF